The 28 T cell receptor beta chains presented below share a single source sample, sequenced in a study of blood T cell repertoires in COVID-19 (dated by TCRdb to 2020 to 2022). The library came from the immunoSEQ multiplex PCR assay. TCRdb's version of the immuneACCESS table is confined to in-frame rearrangements and falls short of the full clone set. An unresolved V gene accounts for under half of the shortfall where checked; the remainder is of unknown origin. The table for this sample lists 450,000 or so clones; 70% to 90% of them were counted only once. The top ten constitute 0.8% to 1% of the sample. The sample comprised peripheral blood. The receptor source for this set is a man aged 18 to 29 with COVID-19, enrolled during active disease.

V is TRBV4-1 and J is TRBJ1-3; D remains unclear. The CDR3 spans 18 residues. Germline lookup yields CDR1 MGHRA and CDR2 YSYEKL. V gave up 2 bases and J gave up 0 bases, with 17 bases separating them. This CDR3 is CASSQMGGMLSSGNTIYF. The CDR3 nucleotides read TGCGCCAGCAGCCAAATGGGAGGCATGCTGAGCTCTGGAAACACCATATATTTT.

The CDR3 DNA follows: TGTGCCAGTAGTTACGGACAGGGGAACACTGAAGCTTTCTTT. It is translated as CASSYGQGNTEAFF. V gene TRBV19 combines with J gene TRBJ1-1, with TRBD1 identical over 8 bases. The V gene end was trimmed by 5 bases and the J gene end by 1 base; junction bases not matched to a gene: 3. The germline V gene has CDR1 LNHDA and CDR2 SQIVND (reference sequence). The CDR3 is 14 residues long.

This chain joins TRBV9 and TRBJ2-7; TRBD2 agrees at 7 bases. V lost 3 bases, J lost 7 bases, and 4 bases stayed unmatched. The germline V gene encodes CDR1 SGDLS and CDR2 YYNGEE. The CDR3 spans 12 residues. The CDR3 loop reads CASSGLAKEQYF. The DNA for the CDR3 is TGTGCCAGCAGCGGACTAGCTAAAGAGCAGTACTTC. The variable domain in full, with the rest retrieved from reference TRBV9 and TRBJ2-7, is DSGVTQTPKHLITATGQRVTLRCSPRSGDLSVYWYQQSLDQGLQFLIQYYNGEERAKGNILERFSAQQFPDLHSELNLSSLELGDSALYFCASSGLAKEQYFGPGTRLTVT.

This rearrangement joins TRBV5-1 to TRBJ2-1; the match to TRBD1 covers 8 bases. V lost 3 bases to trimming and J lost 5 bases; unmatched junction nucleotides: 7. Germline lookup yields CDR1 SGHRS and CDR2 YFSETQ. CDR3 length equals 15 residues. CDR3 sequence reads: CASSSGTGSNNEQFF. CDR3 nucleotides: TGCGCCAGCAGCTCGGGGACAGGCTCGAACAATGAGCAGTTCTTC.

The V gene is TRBV7-2, the J gene TRBJ2-5; 8 bases are a match to TRBD2. The CDR3 runs to 15 residues. Germline V lookup: CDR1 SGHTA, CDR2 FQGNSA. Trimming removed 5 bases from V and 5 bases from J; junction bases left unmatched: 10. CDR3 bases: TGTGCCAGCAGCGTTAGCGGGGCCGGGTTGGAGACCCAGTACTTC. Amino acid sequence: CASSVSGAGLETQYF.

The genes are TRBV24-1 and TRBJ1-2, with 7 bases fitting TRBD1. Germline CDR1 is KGHDR and CDR2 is SFDVKD. The CDR3 covers 12 residues. Trimming at V came to 6 bases and at J to 4 bases, leaving 1 base not matched to a gene. The CDR3 DNA reads TGTGCCACCAGTCCAGGGGGCTATGGCTACACCTTC. Translation: CATSPGGYGYTF.

The chain uses TRBV27 and TRBJ2-1; the D is unclear. CDR1 is MNHEY, CDR2 SMNVEV, per germline (reference sequence). This CDR3 has 14 amino acids. V lost 1 base, J lost 7 bases, and 11 bases lay in between. The CDR3 DNA reads TGTGCCAGCAGTTTATTAGGCAGCGCGAATGAGCAGTTCTTC. Amino acids: CASSLLGSANEQFF.

This chain links TRBV5-1 with TRBJ1-5; D remains ambiguous. Germline V CDR1 and CDR2: SGHRS, YFSETQ. Between the trimmed V and J ends, which lost 4 bases and 0 bases, there was a span of 5 bases. The CDR3 is made up of 13 amino acids. In nucleotides, the CDR3 is TGCGCCAGCAGCCGAGCTAGCAATCAGCCCCAGCATTTT. Amino acids: CASSRASNQPQHF.

The gene calls are TRBV7-8 and TRBJ1-2; the D is unclear. Germline V lookup: CDR1 SGHVS, CDR2 FQNEAQ. The V and J ends lost 5 bases and 14 bases respectively, with 15 bases between them. The CDR3 is 11 residues long. The CDR3 DNA reads TGTGCCAGCAGCACTGACACCGCAAAGACCTTC. Translated, it gives CASSTDTAKTF.

V is TRBV6-6 and J is TRBJ2-7; the match to TRBD2 covers 10 bases. Germline CDR1 is MNHNY and CDR2 is SVGAGI (reference sequence). V trimming: 5 bases; J trimming: 7 bases; junction bases outside the gene matches: 14. The CDR3 totals 16 residues. The CDR3 protein is CASSPRFLAGVGEQYF. The CDR3 DNA sequence: TGTGCCAGCAGTCCCAGATTTCTAGCGGGAGTGGGGGAGCAGTACTTC.

This clone was counted only a few times. The chain combines TRBV5-1 with TRBJ2-2; 8 nucleotides line up with TRBD1. From germline, CDR1 is SGHRS and CDR2 YFSETQ. CDR3 length: 15 residues. V lost 6 bases and J lost 0; bases outside the gene matches: 4. This chain's CDR3 is CASNTDRANTGELFF. CDR3 bases: TGCGCCAGCAACACGGACAGGGCGAACACCGGGGAGCTGTTTTTT. The full variable domain, its missing parts supplied by reference TRBV5-1 and TRBJ2-2, is KAGVTQTPRYLIKTRGQQVTLSCSPISGHRSVSWYQQTPGQGLQFLFEYFSETQRNKGNFPGRFSGRQFSNSRSEMNVSTLELGDSALYLCASNTDRANTGELFFGEGSRLTVL.

The gene calls are TRBV7-9 and TRBJ1-6; D might be TRBD1 (5 bases). The CDR3 is 15 amino acids. Germline V gene data show CDR1 as SEHNR and CDR2 as FQNEAQ (reference sequence). Between the trimmed V and J ends, which lost 1 base and 5 bases, there was a span of 9 bases. CDR3 amino acids: CASSLGGLHNSPLHF. As DNA, the CDR3 is TGTGCCAGCAGCTTAGGGGGCCTCCATAATTCACCCCTCCACTTT. Full variable domain (outside the CDR3, taken from reference TRBV7-9 and TRBJ1-6): DTGVSQNPRHKITKRGQNVTFRCDPISEHNRLYWYRQTLGQGPEFLTYFQNEAQLEKSRLLSDRFSAERPKGSFSTLEIQRTEQGDSAMYLCASSLGGLHNSPLHFGNGTRLTVT.

The chain joins TRBV7-9 to TRBJ2-7; D might be TRBD1 (6 bases). Germline loops: CDR1 SEHNR, CDR2 FQNEAQ (reference sequence). V was trimmed by 0 bases and J by 6 bases, leaving 12 bases between them. This CDR3 spans 14 amino acids. In DNA form, the CDR3 reads TGTGCCAGCAGCTTAGCCTCAGGGGCCTCCGAGCAGTACTTC. This encodes CASSLASGASEQYF. Complete variable domain (other parts from reference TRBV7-9 and TRBJ2-7): DTGVSQNPRHKITKRGQNVTFRCDPISEHNRLYWYRQTLGQGPEFLTYFQNEAQLEKSRLLSDRFSAERPKGSFSTLEIQRTEQGDSAMYLCASSLASGASEQYFGPGTRLTVT.

The V call is TRBV9, the J call TRBJ2-7; no definite D call. Germline CDR1 is SGDLS and CDR2 is YYNGEE. The CDR3 covers 14 residues. V lost 0 bases, J lost 1 base, and 8 bases lay in between. The CDR3 DNA is TGTGCCAGCAGCGTAGGTGAGGTGTCCTACGAGCAGTACTTC. Translating gives CASSVGEVSYEQYF.

In this sample, this clone turned up once. V is TRBV3-1 (or the pseudogene TRBV3-2) and J is TRBJ2-2; 13 nucleotides align to TRBD2. This CDR3 is built from 16 residues. Trimming took 1 base from V and 5 from J; bases not matched to a gene: 1. The germline V gene encodes CDR1 LGHDT and CDR2 YNNKEL (reference sequence). CDR3 bases: TGTGCCAGCAGCCAAGGGACTAGCGGGAGTACCGGGGAGCTGTTTTTT. Translated, it gives CASSQGTSGSTGELFF.

The V and J genes are TRBV12-5 and TRBJ2-7, with D tentatively TRBD1 (5 bases). V dropped 0 bases and J dropped 0 bases, with 18 bases sitting between them. Germline CDR1 and CDR2: LGHNT and FRNRAP. The CDR3 totals 18 residues. CDR3 sequence (DNA): TGTGCTAGTGGTTTGGTTCATTCAGGGCACGAGAGCTCCTACGAGCAGTACTTC. This translates into CASGLVHSGHESSYEQYF.

The chain links TRBV6-5 to TRBJ1-2, with D perhaps matching TRBD1 (6 bases). Trimming took 5 bases from V and 4 from J, leaving 14 bases between them. Germline lookup yields CDR1 MNHEY and CDR2 SVGAGI. CDR3 size: 14 residues. CDR3 in amino acids: CASSTNRESYGYTF. The CDR3 DNA sequence: TGTGCCAGCAGTACCAACAGGGAAAGCTATGGCTACACCTTC.

V gene TRBV10-2 combines with J gene TRBJ2-2; D is perhaps TRBD1 (6 bases). V lost 4 bases and J 5 bases, leaving 11 bases between the germline ends. Germline CDR1 and CDR2: WSHSY and SAAADI. This CDR3 spans 14 amino acids. Here the CDR3 DNA reads TGCGCCAGCAGTGTCCCAGGGGTGACCGGGGAGCTGTTTTTT. Translated: CASSVPGVTGELFF.

The chain carries TRBV27 and TRBJ2-1; TRBD2 aligns across 8 bases. V was pared by 1 base and J by 7 bases, with 9 bases of the junction left unmatched. Germline CDR1 is MNHEY and CDR2 is SMNVEV (reference sequence). The CDR3 is made up of 16 amino acids. The chain's CDR3 is CASSLYATRGVNEQFF. CDR3 DNA sequence: TGTGCCAGCAGTTTATACGCAACGCGGGGGGTGAATGAGCAGTTCTTC.

The chain carries TRBV18 and TRBJ1-2; 10 bases fit TRBD1. The J segment lost 5 bases and the V segment lost 3 bases, leaving 9 bases of the junction unmatched. CDR1 and CDR2 from the germline V gene are KGHSH and LQKENI. CDR3 size: 16 residues. The CDR3: CASSPGQGSLSYGYTF. The CDR3 DNA is TGTGCCAGCTCACCGGGACAGGGGAGTCTCAGTTATGGCTACACCTTC.

The chain links TRBV5-4 to TRBJ1-1; D gene unclear. The germline gives CDR1 SGHNT, CDR2 YYREEE (reference sequence). V was clipped by 6 bases and J by 1 base, with 7 bases between them. The CDR3 runs 12 residues. This chain's CDR3 is CASKAGNTEAFF. CDR3 in DNA: TGTGCCAGCAAAGCAGGGAACACTGAAGCTTTCTTT.

This chain joins TRBV5-1 and TRBJ2-7; possible D gene TRBD2, 6 bases. The CDR3 is made up of 15 amino acids. V was trimmed by 0 bases and J by 3 bases, leaving 13 bases between them. CDR1 is SGHRS and CDR2 is YFSETQ in the germline V gene. The CDR3 bases are TGCGCCAGCAGCTTGGTGAGGGAGGCCGACTACGAGCAGTACTTC. Its protein is CASSLVREADYEQYF. Using reference TRBV5-1 and TRBJ2-7 for the parts outside the CDR3, the full variable domain is KAGVTQTPRYLIKTRGQQVTLSCSPISGHRSVSWYQQTPGQGLQFLFEYFSETQRNKGNFPGRFSGRQFSNSRSEMNVSTLELGDSALYLCASSLVREADYEQYFGPGTRLTVT.

The chain has TRBV6-5 and TRBJ1-1; the match to TRBD1 covers 7 bases. CDR3 size: 15 residues. The V segment lost 6 bases and the J segment 3 bases; nucleotides outside the gene matches: 10. CDR1 is MNHEY and CDR2 is SVGAGI in the germline V gene. The CDR3 bases are TGTGCCAGCAGACGCTACCGACAGGGAGACACTGAAGCTTTCTTT. It yields the protein CASRRYRQGDTEAFF.

The chain recombines TRBV9 with TRBJ2-7; 13 bases align to TRBD2. Germline CDR1 and CDR2: SGDLS and YYNGEE. Unmatched junction bases numbered 8, after V lost 2 bases and J lost 0 bases. This CDR3 has 18 residues. The CDR3 here is CASSVLLAGGQGSYEQYF. Written as DNA, the CDR3 is TGTGCCAGCAGCGTTCTACTAGCGGGAGGGCAAGGCTCCTACGAGCAGTACTTC. Full variable domain (remainder filled in from reference TRBV9 and TRBJ2-7): DSGVTQTPKHLITATGQRVTLRCSPRSGDLSVYWYQQSLDQGLQFLIQYYNGEERAKGNILERFSAQQFPDLHSELNLSSLELGDSALYFCASSVLLAGGQGSYEQYFGPGTRLTVT.

In its sample, this clone was seen once. The DNA for the CDR3 is TGTGGGACACAGGGGGCGTTTGGAAGTGGCTACACCTTC. Its protein product is CGTQGAFGSGYTF. The V gene is TRBV6-5, the J gene TRBJ1-2, with 9 bases that match TRBD1. CDR1 and CDR2 (germline): MNHEY, SVGAGI. CDR3 length: 13 amino acids.

The J gene is TRBJ2-7, the V gene TRBV11-2, with unresolved D. Trimming removed 2 bases at V and 3 bases at J, with 14 bases between. Germline V lookup: CDR1 SGHAT, CDR2 FQNNGV. This CDR3 is 15 amino acids long. The CDR3 here is CASSLTTVNSYEQYF. The CDR3 bases are TGTGCCAGCAGCTTAACTACGGTAAATAGCTACGAGCAGTACTTC.

The chain joins TRBV6-5 to TRBJ1-1; D ambiguous. Per germline, CDR1 MNHEY and CDR2 SVGAGI. Trimming took 2 bases from V and 1 from J, leaving 5 bases between them. The CDR3 runs to 13 residues. CDR3 coding DNA: TGTGCCAGCAGTTACGTACAGAACACTGAAGCTTTCTTT. It is translated as CASSYVQNTEAFF.

The genes are TRBV29-1 and TRBJ2-1, with 12 bases lining up with TRBD2. The CDR3 is 14 amino acids. With 1 base clipped from V and 9 bases from J, the junction kept 4 bases outside the gene matches. CDR1 and CDR2 (germline): SQVTM, ANQGSEA. CDR3 bases: TGCAGCGTTGAAGGACTAGCGGGAGACGGTGAGCAGTTCTTC. Encoded protein: CSVEGLAGDGEQFF.